A selection of T cell receptor beta chains follows, all from one sample in a study of regulatory T cells in long-lasting Graves disease. TCRdb reprocessed the multiplex PCR reads via MiXCR and lists one record per CDR3 protein. Here the sample spans roughly 420,000 distinct CDR3 sequences, about a sixth being singletons. These same data were also listed under a study on T cells in Graves' hyperthyroidism and ophthalmopathy.

Specimen: peripheral blood mononuclear cells (PBMCs), collected at new diagnosis, from a patient treated with antithyroid drugs. Receptor source: a woman younger than 35 with Graves disease. Both conserved end residues are part of each CDR3. Fields, in order: CDR3 protein, CDR3 DNA, D gene, clone size, J gene, V gene. A D gene is named only where the DNA matches it firmly. A row's size may be missing; if present it is once, few, many or a size class.

CASSLDWGRGTEAFF TGCGCCAGCAGCTTGGATTGGGGGCGCGGCACTGAAGCTTTCTTT . many TRBJ1-1 TRBV5-1
CASSQENGNSQETQYF TGTGCCAGCAGCCAAGAGAACGGTAACAGTCAAGAGACCCAGTACTTC . many TRBJ2-5 TRBV14
CAWSTSGRVAGELFF TGTGCCTGGAGTACTAGCGGACGGGTTGCCGGGGAGCTGTTTTTT TRBD2 many TRBJ2-2 TRBV30
CASSPGTFTGELFF TGTGCCAGCAGCCCCGGGACATTCACCGGGGAGCTGTTTTTT . few TRBJ2-2 TRBV7-2
CASSAQGGSYNEQFF TGTGCCAGCTCAGCACAGGGCGGCTCCTACAATGAGCAGTTCTTC . few TRBJ2-1 TRBV18
CASSLQLGSIYEQYF TGTGCCAGCAGCCTCCAACTTGGTAGCATCTACGAGCAGTACTTC . many TRBJ2-7 TRBV7-9
CASSYKDRLGTVGAKNIQYF TGTGCCAGCAGTTACAAGGACAGGTTAGGGACCGTGGGGGCCAAAAACATTCAGTACTTC TRBD1 many TRBJ2-4 TRBV28
CASRENEASAGQPQHF TGTGCCAGCAGGGAAAATGAGGCGTCAGCTGGTCAGCCCCAGCATTTT . . TRBJ1-5 TRBV28
CASSLAVQVGETQYF TGTGCCAGCAGCTTAGCTGTCCAGGTCGGGGAGACCCAGTACTTC . many TRBJ2-5 TRBV7-2
CASSDPTDFYGNTIYF TGTGCCAGCAGTGACCCGACAGACTTTTATGGAAACACCATATATTTT . . TRBJ1-3 TRBV6-1
CASRTLASTGTDTQYF TGCGCCAGCAGAACACTAGCGTCAACAGGCACAGATACGCAGTATTTT TRBD2 . TRBJ2-3 TRBV5-1
CASTDSNTGELFF TGTGCCAGCACTGATTCGAACACCGGGGAGCTGTTTTTT . few TRBJ2-2 TRBV28
CASSLSRARYEQYF TGTGCCAGCAGTTTATCGAGGGCCCGTTACGAGCAGTACTTC . many TRBJ2-7 TRBV27
CSARQGAVETQYF TGCAGTGCTAGACAGGGGGCGGTGGAGACCCAGTACTTC TRBD1 few TRBJ2-5 TRBV20-1
CASSSSPQGYYGYTF TGTGCCAGCAGTTCTAGCCCACAGGGGTACTATGGCTACACCTTC TRBD1 . TRBJ1-2 TRBV27
CASSLAGYYEQYF TGTGCCAGCAGCTTGGCTGGTTACTACGAGCAGTACTTC . . TRBJ2-7 TRBV5-6
CASSQDGTSGKDTQYF TGTGCCAGCAGCCAAGATGGGACTAGCGGGAAAGATACGCAGTATTTT TRBD2 . TRBJ2-3 TRBV3-1
CATSREIQGAEAFF TGTGCCACCAGCAGAGAAATACAGGGGGCTGAAGCTTTCTTT TRBD1 many TRBJ1-1 TRBV15
CASSHASGRAYNEQFF TGTGCCAGCAGCCACGCTAGCGGGAGGGCCTACAATGAGCAGTTCTTC TRBD2 many TRBJ2-1 TRBV11-2